Shown below are 20 T cell receptor beta chains from a single sample sequenced in a study of tumor-infiltrating lymphocytes in oesophageal squamous cell carcinoma. TCRdb re-called the PCR reads through MiXCR, storing one row per CDR3 protein. This sample has around 19,000 distinct CDR3 sequences, with 45% to 50% found just once. Sequencing was performed on normal esophageal tissue next to the tumor. The receptors originated from a female donor with esophageal squamous cell carcinoma.

This clonotype occurred a few times. This chain connects TRBV30 to TRBJ2-1, with unresolved D. The assigned J gene may be wrong: the sequence end matches TRBJ2-7 better. CDR1 and CDR2 (germline): GTSNPN, SVGIG (reference sequence). The CDR3 length is 12 residues. CDR3 sequence: CAWSKDAYEQYF. The CDR3 DNA is TGTGCCTGGAGTAAGGACGCCTACGAGCAGTACTTC.

The chain couples TRBV29-1 to TRBJ2-4; no firm D call. Germline V gives CDR1 SQVTM, CDR2 ANQGSEA. V dropped 4 bases and J dropped 5 bases, with 6 bases sitting between them. The CDR3 sequence is 11 residues long. In nucleotides, the CDR3 is TGCAGCGTTGCCGGAGAAAACATTCAGTACTTC. It is translated as CSVAGENIQYF.

This clonotype has just a few counts. The chain is built from TRBV6-6 and TRBJ2-1; TRBD1 is a possible D gene (6 bases). V lost 3 bases, J lost 3 bases, and 15 bases lay in between. This CDR3 is 16 amino acids long. Germline values: CDR1 MNHNY, CDR2 SVGAGI (reference sequence). The CDR3 loop reads CASSYTGRGYYNEQFF. The CDR3 DNA is TGTGCCAGCAGTTATACAGGGCGTGGATACTACAATGAGCAGTTCTTC.

In this sample, this clonotype turned up a few times. The rearrangement links TRBV7-6 to TRBJ2-1; TRBD1 matches 7 bases. CDR3 length equals 13 residues. V lost 3 bases and J lost 5; bases outside the gene matches: 1. CDR1 and CDR2 from the germline V gene are SGHVS and FNYEAQ. Here the CDR3 reads CASSFDRDNEQFF. The CDR3 nucleotides read TGTGCCAGCAGCTTCGACAGGGACAATGAGCAGTTCTTC.

This clonotype is medium-sized within its sample. The rearrangement uses TRBV6-1 and TRBJ2-2; TRBD2 matches 7 bases. CDR3 size: 13 residues. The junction had 4 bases not matched to a gene; V was cut back by 4 bases and J by 8 bases. Germline V lookup: CDR1 MNHNS, CDR2 SASEGT. This chain's CDR3 is CASSARTRGELFF. The CDR3 bases are TGTGCCAGCAGTGCCCGGACTAGAGGGGAGCTGTTTTTT.

The genes are TRBV6-1 and TRBJ2-5; 7 bases fit TRBD1. From germline, CDR1 is MNHNS and CDR2 SASEGT. The trim removed 0 bases at V and 7 bases at J, leaving 8 bases unmatched. CDR3 length: 15 amino acids. The CDR3, as DNA: TGTGCCAGCAGTGAAGCGCTTCAGGGACAGCCGACCCAGTACTTC. Translated: CASSEALQGQPTQYF.

The V and J genes are TRBV7-2 and TRBJ2-5, with 10 bases matching TRBD1. CDR1 SGHTA and CDR2 FQGNSA come from the germline V gene. This CDR3 comprises 15 residues. V dropped 5 bases and J dropped 7; count of bases not matched to a gene: 10. CDR3 sequence: CASSGGTGVRGTQYF. CDR3 in DNA: TGTGCCAGCAGCGGAGGGACAGGGGTTCGGGGGACCCAGTACTTC.

J is TRBJ2-6 and V is TRBV10-1; TRBD2 aligns across 8 bases. The better agreement between TRBJ2-7 and the DNA end casts doubt on the J call. The CDR3 has 13 residues. Germline V gene sequence: CDR1 WNHNN, CDR2 SYGVQD (reference sequence). The CDR3, as DNA: TGCGCCAGCAGTCCCGCTAGCGGGTACGAGCAGTACTTC. This sequence encodes CASSPASGYEQYF.

This clonotype occurred a few times. The chain uses TRBV7-9 and TRBJ2-3, with 7 nucleotides matching TRBD2. TRBJ2-7 matches the DNA end more closely, so the J call is doubtful. The CDR3 extends over 15 amino acids. The germline V gene has CDR1 SEHNR and CDR2 FQNEAQ (reference sequence). This CDR3 is CASSLDLAVHYEQYF. The CDR3 nucleotides are TGTGCCAGCAGCTTAGATCTAGCGGTTCACTACGAGCAGTACTTC.

This clonotype was detected only a few times. The chain uses TRBV7-8 and TRBJ2-4; a weak D match, TRBD2 (5 bases). Germline-derived CDR1 and CDR2 are SGHVS and FQNEAQ. Trimming left V 5 bases short and J 0 bases short, with 14 bases between. CDR3 size: 16 residues. In DNA, the CDR3 is TGTGCCAGCAGCAAAGACGGGATACTAGCCAAAAACATTCAGTACTTC. This translates into CASSKDGILAKNIQYF.

This clonotype occurred many times. The genes are TRBV2 and TRBJ2-3; a weak D match, TRBD2 (6 bases). V gave up 1 base and J gave up 7 bases, with 9 bases separating them. CDR1 is SNHLY, CDR2 FYNNEI, per germline. This CDR3 is 13 amino acids long. The CDR3 DNA sequence: TGTGCCAGCAGTGAAGAGGAGGGTAATACGCAGTATTTT. It yields the protein CASSEEEGNTQYF.

Ten or more counts support this clonotype. The chain links TRBV10-1 to TRBJ2-5; TRBD1 matches at 9 bases. Gene TRBJ2-7 matches the end of the DNA better, so the J call may be wrong. This CDR3 has 15 amino acids. Per germline, CDR1 WNHNN and CDR2 SYGVQD (reference sequence). DNA for the CDR3: TGCGCCAGCAGTGCCCCGGGACAGGGATTCGTCGAGCAGTACTTC. It translates to CASSAPGQGFVEQYF.

This clonotype was counted a few times. This chain connects TRBV7-9 to TRBJ1-6; no clear D gene. V was pared by 5 bases and J by 8 bases, with 7 bases between. The CDR3 is made up of 12 amino acids. Per the germline V gene, CDR1 is SEHNR and CDR2 is FQNEAQ (reference sequence). The chain's CDR3 is CASSPGDSPLHF. The CDR3 DNA reads as TGTGCCAGCAGCCCCGGTGATTCACCCCTCCACTTT.

J is TRBJ1-1 and V is TRBV24-1; D might be TRBD1 (5 bases). This CDR3 is 13 amino acids long. CDR1 is KGHDR, CDR2 SFDVKD, per germline. V shed 4 bases and J shed 3 bases, with 8 bases lying between them. Written as DNA, the CDR3 is TGTGCCACCAGTGACGGGACGGACACTGAAGCTTTCTTT. This gives the protein CATSDGTDTEAFF.

This clonotype appeared a few times. The chain has TRBV6-2 or TRBV6-3 and TRBJ1-4; D not resolved. V dropped 2 bases and J dropped 5 bases, with 9 bases sitting between them. Germline CDR1 is MNHEY and CDR2 is SVGEGT. This CDR3 is built from 14 residues. CDR3 region: CASSYRQTNEKLFF. The CDR3 DNA reads TGTGCCAGCAGTTACAGGCAGACAAATGAAAAACTGTTTTTT.

On this clonotype: One junction end disagrees with the germline gene, perhaps due to a read error. The rearrangement joins TRBV7-6 to TRBJ2-5, with 10 nucleotides matching TRBD2. With the DNA end fitting TRBJ2-1 better, the J assignment may be wrong. This CDR3 spans 16 amino acids. Germline CDR1 SGHVS, CDR2 FNYEAQ. CDR3 loop: CASSYSIAGGYNEQFF. The DNA for the CDR3 is TGTGCTAGCAGCTATTCAATAGCGGGGGGATACAATGAGCAGTTCTTC.

This clonotype has only one observation. The V gene is TRBV27, the J gene TRBJ2-1; the D gene could be TRBD1 or TRBD2 (8 bases each). The J call may be mistaken, given a closer DNA end match to TRBJ2-5. Germline CDR1 MNHEY, CDR2 SMNVEV (reference sequence). This CDR3 has 17 residues. CDR3 nucleotides: TGTGCCAGCAGTTCCTTAACTTTAGCGGGACAGGCGGAGACCCAGTACTTC. Translated: CASSSLTLAGQAETQYF.

J is TRBJ2-1 and V is TRBV7-2; TRBD1 aligns across 7 bases. TRBJ2-7 matches the DNA end more closely, so the J call is doubtful. This CDR3 is built from 14 residues. Germline-derived CDR1 and CDR2 are SGHTA and FQGNSA. CDR3 in DNA: TGTGCCAGCAGCCTACAGGGGTCTGGGTTCGAGCAGTACTTC. This encodes CASSLQGSGFEQYF.

The sample holds many counts of this clonotype. The CDR3 protein is CASKTGYLDTQYF. The DNA for the CDR3 is TGCGCCAGCAAAACAGGGTATCTCGATACGCAGTATTTT. The chain is built from TRBV5-1 and TRBJ2-3; a possible D gene is TRBD1 (6 bases). The CDR3 has 13 amino acids. Germline V gene data show CDR1 as SGHRS and CDR2 as YFSETQ. V shed 6 bases and J shed 6 bases, with 14 bases lying between them.

This clonotype was seen only a few times. This sequence joins TRBV6-1 and TRBJ2-7; the match to TRBD2 covers 7 bases. CDR3 size: 11 residues. The V gene's germline CDR1 is MNHNS and CDR2 SASEGT. V gave up 8 bases and J gave up 3 bases; unmatched junction bases: 1. Written as DNA, the CDR3 is TGTGCCAGCCGGGGGGTCTACGAGCAGTACTTC. Translating it yields CASRGVYEQYF.